Listed below are T cell receptor beta chains from one sample, sequenced in a study of cytomegalovirus exposure and HLA in healthy donors. The protocol was immunoSEQ multiplex PCR, while the TCRdb copy is restricted to in-frame clones and leaves out a portion. Of fewer than 90,000 clones detected, around 80% appear once; the ten largest clones hold roughly 2.6%. The specimen was PBMCs. The origin of the receptors is a male donor in good health and CMV-seropositive. CDR3s include the opening cysteine and the closing phenylalanine or tryptophan. Each record gives: CDR3 DNA, CDR3 protein, clone size, J gene, D gene, V gene. The D gene is left open where the match is weak. Clone sizes are given selectively: once, few, many, or a class where the clone is expanded.

CDR3nt: TGTGCCTGGACCCGGGACAGCTACGAGCAGTACTTC; CDR3aa: CAWTRDSYEQYF; abundance: NA; j_gene: TRBJ2-7; d_gene: TRBD1; v_gene: TRBV30
CDR3nt: TGTGCCAGCAGCTTAGTAGGGGATCATCAGCCCCAGCATTTT; CDR3aa: CASSLVGDHQPQHF; abundance: once; j_gene: TRBJ1-5; d_gene: NA; v_gene: TRBV7-2
CDR3nt: TGTGGAGGGTCCATGCCCGGGGAGCTGTTTTTT; CDR3aa: CGGSMPGELFF; abundance: NA; j_gene: TRBJ2-2; d_gene: NA; v_gene: TRBV7-9
CDR3nt: TGTGCCAGCAGAAACTCAGGGTTTAAGAACAATGAGCAGTTCTTC; CDR3aa: CASRNSGFKNNEQFF; abundance: NA; j_gene: TRBJ2-1; d_gene: NA; v_gene: TRBV6-6
CDR3nt: TGCGCCAGCAGCCCGTCAATAGCGGGAGTACACGGGGAGCTGTTTTTT; CDR3aa: CASSPSIAGVHGELFF; abundance: NA; j_gene: TRBJ2-2; d_gene: TRBD2; v_gene: TRBV4-1
CDR3nt: TGTGCCAGCCGAGCGGGAGGGCCTTACGAGCAGTACTTC; CDR3aa: CASRAGGPYEQYF; abundance: NA; j_gene: TRBJ2-7; d_gene: TRBD2; v_gene: TRBV28
CDR3nt: TGCAGCGTTGTAGGCGGGGTTCCTGAAGCTTTCTTT; CDR3aa: CSVVGGVPEAFF; abundance: few; j_gene: TRBJ1-1; d_gene: NA; v_gene: TRBV29-1
CDR3nt: TGTGCCAGCAAAAACAGCGGGGGGAGTGAAACGCAGTATTTT; CDR3aa: CASKNSGGSETQYF; abundance: once; j_gene: TRBJ2-3; d_gene: TRBD2; v_gene: TRBV7-3
CDR3nt: TGTGCCAGCAGTTACGAGGGGGTGTACAATGAGCAGTTCTTC; CDR3aa: CASSYEGVYNEQFF; abundance: NA; j_gene: TRBJ2-1; d_gene: NA; v_gene: TRBV6-5
CDR3nt: TGTGCCAGTAGTTACGGACAGGAGAACTCTGGAAACACCATATATTTT; CDR3aa: CASSYGQENSGNTIYF; abundance: NA; j_gene: TRBJ1-3; d_gene: TRBD1; v_gene: TRBV19
CDR3nt: TGTGCCAGCAGCGTAGAGCAGGGTGGCTCTGGGGCCAACGTCCTGACTTTC; CDR3aa: CASSVEQGGSGANVLTF; abundance: NA; j_gene: TRBJ2-6; d_gene: NA; v_gene: TRBV9
CDR3nt: TGTGCCAGCAGCCGGGGAACCGGGGAGCTGTTTTTT; CDR3aa: CASSRGTGELFF; abundance: few; j_gene: TRBJ2-2; d_gene: NA; v_gene: TRBV7-3
CDR3nt: TGTGCCTGGAGTGCCCAGGGCGTGTATAATGAAAAACTGTTTTTT; CDR3aa: CAWSAQGVYNEKLFF; abundance: once; j_gene: TRBJ1-4; d_gene: NA; v_gene: TRBV30
CDR3nt: TGCGCCAGCCTTGTTAGCACAGATACGCAGTATTTT; CDR3aa: CASLVSTDTQYF; abundance: NA; j_gene: TRBJ2-3; d_gene: NA; v_gene: TRBV10-2